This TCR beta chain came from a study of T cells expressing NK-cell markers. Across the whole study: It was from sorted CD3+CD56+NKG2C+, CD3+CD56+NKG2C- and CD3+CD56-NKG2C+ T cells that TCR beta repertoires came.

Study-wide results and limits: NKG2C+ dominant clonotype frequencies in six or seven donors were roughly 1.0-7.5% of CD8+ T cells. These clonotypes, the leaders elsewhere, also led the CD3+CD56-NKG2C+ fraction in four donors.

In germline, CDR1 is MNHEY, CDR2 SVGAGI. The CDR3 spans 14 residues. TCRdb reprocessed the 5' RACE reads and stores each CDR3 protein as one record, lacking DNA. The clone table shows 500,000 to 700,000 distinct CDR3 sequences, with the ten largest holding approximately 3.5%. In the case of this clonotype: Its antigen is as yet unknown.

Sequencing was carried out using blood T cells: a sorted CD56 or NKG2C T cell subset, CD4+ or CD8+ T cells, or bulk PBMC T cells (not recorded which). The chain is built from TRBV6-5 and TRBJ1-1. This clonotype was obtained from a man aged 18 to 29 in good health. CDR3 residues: CASNASPGGPEAFF.